The T cell receptor beta chain under discussion was sequenced for a study of cytomegalovirus exposure and HLA in healthy donors. This CDR3 is 15 amino acids long. Germline assignment: CDR1 SGHTA and CDR2 FQGNSA. The ends were cut back, 1 base at V and 3 bases at J, with 11 bases in the middle. Use of 60 Vbeta and 13 Jbeta primers characterized the PCR. The assay was immunoSEQ multiplex PCR, and TCRdb's table has in-frame clones only and misses some. This sample contains about 130,000 clones. The sequence derives from a woman between 35 and 50 years old in good health and CMV-seronegative. Sample: PBMCs. The V and J genes are TRBV7-2 and TRBJ2-3; a weak D match, TRBD2 (6 bases). The CDR3 reads CASSLEGRWTDTQYF. DNA of the CDR3: TGTGCCAGCAGCTTAGAAGGGAGGTGGACAGATACGCAGTATTTT. The whole variable domain, remainder taken from reference TRBV7-2 and TRBJ2-3, is GAGVSQSPSNKVTEKGKDVELRCDPISGHTALYWYRQSLGQGLEFLIYFQGNSAPDKSGLPSDRFSAERTGGSVSTLTIQRTQQEDSAVYLCASSLEGRWTDTQYFGPGTRLTVL.